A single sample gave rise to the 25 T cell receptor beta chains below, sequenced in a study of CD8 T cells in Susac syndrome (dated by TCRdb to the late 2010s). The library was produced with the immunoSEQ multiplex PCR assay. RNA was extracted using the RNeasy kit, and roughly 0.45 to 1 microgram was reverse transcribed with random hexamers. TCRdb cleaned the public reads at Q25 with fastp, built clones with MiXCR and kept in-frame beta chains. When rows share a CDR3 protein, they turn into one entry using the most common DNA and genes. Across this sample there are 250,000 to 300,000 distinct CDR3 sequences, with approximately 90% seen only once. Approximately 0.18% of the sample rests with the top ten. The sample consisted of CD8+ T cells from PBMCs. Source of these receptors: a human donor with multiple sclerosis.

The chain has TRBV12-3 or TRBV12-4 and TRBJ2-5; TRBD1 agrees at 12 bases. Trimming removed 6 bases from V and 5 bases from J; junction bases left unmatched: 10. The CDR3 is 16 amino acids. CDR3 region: CASSNRDRGLEETQYF. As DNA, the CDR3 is TGTGCCAGCAGCAACCGGGACAGGGGGCTCGAGGAGACCCAGTACTTC.

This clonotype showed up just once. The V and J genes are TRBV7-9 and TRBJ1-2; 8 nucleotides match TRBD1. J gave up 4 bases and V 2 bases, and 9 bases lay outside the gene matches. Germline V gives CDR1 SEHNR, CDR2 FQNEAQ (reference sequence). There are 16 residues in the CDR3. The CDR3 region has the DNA TGTGCCAGCAGCTTAATCGGACAGGGATGGTCCTATGGCTACACCTTC. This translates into CASSLIGQGWSYGYTF.

The chain's CDR3 is CASSDPGYGNTIYF. CDR3 sequence (DNA): TGCGCCAGCAGCGATCCAGGGTATGGAAACACCATATATTTT. The chain recombines TRBV4-3 with TRBJ1-3; weak D call: TRBD1 (5 bases). V was pared by 5 bases and J by 3 bases, with 11 bases between. The CDR3 covers 14 residues. The germline CDR1 and CDR2 sequences are LGHNA and YSLEER.

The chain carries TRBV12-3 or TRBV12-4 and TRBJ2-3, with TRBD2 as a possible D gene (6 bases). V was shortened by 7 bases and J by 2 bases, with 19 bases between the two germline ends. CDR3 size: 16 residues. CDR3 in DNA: TGTGCCAGCACCCATACCCAGCGGGCCTACACAGATACGCAGTATTTT. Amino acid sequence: CASTHTQRAYTDTQYF.

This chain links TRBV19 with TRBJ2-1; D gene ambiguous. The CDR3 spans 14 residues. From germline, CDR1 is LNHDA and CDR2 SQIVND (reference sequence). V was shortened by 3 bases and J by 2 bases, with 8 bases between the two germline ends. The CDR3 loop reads CASSIDGTYNEQFF. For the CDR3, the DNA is TGTGCCAGTAGTATTGATGGGACCTACAATGAGCAGTTCTTC.

CDR3: CASSPPRAPVYGYTF. DNA of the CDR3: TGTGCCAGCAGCCCACCTAGGGCCCCCGTTTATGGCTACACCTTC. V and J are TRBV16 and TRBJ1-2; D gene ambiguous. This CDR3 is built from 15 residues. Germline V gene lookup returns CDR1 KGHSY and CDR2 FQNENV. V lost 4 bases and J lost 5, with 17 bases in between.

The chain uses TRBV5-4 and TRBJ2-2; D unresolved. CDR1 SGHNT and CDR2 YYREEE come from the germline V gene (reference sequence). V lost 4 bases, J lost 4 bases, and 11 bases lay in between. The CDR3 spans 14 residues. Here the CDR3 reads CASSPFLATGELFF. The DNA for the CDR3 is TGTGCCAGCAGCCCCTTCTTGGCCACCGGGGAGCTGTTTTTT.

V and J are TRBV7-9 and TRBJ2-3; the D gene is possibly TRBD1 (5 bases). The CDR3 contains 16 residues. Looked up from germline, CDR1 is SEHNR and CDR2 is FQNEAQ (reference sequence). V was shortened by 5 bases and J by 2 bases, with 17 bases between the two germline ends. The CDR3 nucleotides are TGTGCCAGCAGCCCCTGGTCCAGGGCCCTCACAGATACGCAGTATTTT. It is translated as CASSPWSRALTDTQYF.

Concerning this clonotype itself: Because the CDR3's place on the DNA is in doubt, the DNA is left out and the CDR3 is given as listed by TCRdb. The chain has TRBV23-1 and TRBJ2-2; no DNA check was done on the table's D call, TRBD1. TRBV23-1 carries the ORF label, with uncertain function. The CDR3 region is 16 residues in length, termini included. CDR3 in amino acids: CASSLPDSRTPGSCFF.

CDR3 nucleotide sequence: TGTGCCAGCAAAGAAAGGGTATCCTACGAGCAGTACTTC. Its protein is CASKERVSYEQYF. The J gene is TRBJ2-7, the V gene TRBV2, with D hard to call. Trimming took 7 bases from V and 1 from J, leaving 11 bases between them. The CDR3 spans 13 residues. Germline assignment: CDR1 SNHLY and CDR2 FYNNEI.

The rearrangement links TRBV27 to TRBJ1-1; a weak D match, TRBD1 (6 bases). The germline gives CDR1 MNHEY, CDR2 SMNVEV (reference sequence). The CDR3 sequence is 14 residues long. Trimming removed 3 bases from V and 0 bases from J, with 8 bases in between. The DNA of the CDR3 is TGTGCCAGCAGTTTTGGACAGCTGAACACTGAAGCTTTCTTT. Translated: CASSFGQLNTEAFF.

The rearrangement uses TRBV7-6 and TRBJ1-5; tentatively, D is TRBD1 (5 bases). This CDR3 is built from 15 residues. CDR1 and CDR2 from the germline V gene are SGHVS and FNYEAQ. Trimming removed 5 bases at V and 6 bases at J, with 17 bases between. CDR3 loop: CASSLFPGTGQPQHF. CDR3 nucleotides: TGTGCCAGCAGCCTTTTTCCAGGGACGGGTCAGCCCCAGCATTTT.

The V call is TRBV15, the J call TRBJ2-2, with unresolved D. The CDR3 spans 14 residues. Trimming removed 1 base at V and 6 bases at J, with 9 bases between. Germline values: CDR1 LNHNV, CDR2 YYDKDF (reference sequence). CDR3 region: CATSRGRRPGELFF. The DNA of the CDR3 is TGTGCCACCAGCAGAGGGCGGCGGCCCGGGGAGCTGTTTTTT.

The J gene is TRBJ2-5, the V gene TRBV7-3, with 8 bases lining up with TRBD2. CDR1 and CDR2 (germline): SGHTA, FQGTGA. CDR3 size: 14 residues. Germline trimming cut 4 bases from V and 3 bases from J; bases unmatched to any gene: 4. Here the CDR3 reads CASSSPGLEETQYF. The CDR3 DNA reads TGTGCCAGCAGCTCCCCGGGACTAGAAGAGACCCAGTACTTC.

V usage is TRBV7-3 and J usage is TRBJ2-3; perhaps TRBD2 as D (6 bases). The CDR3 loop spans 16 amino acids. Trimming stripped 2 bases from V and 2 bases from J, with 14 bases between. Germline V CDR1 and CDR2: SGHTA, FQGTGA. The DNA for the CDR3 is TGTGCCAGCAGCTTAGGGGGGAGCGGGTCCACAGATACGCAGTATTTT. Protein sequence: CASSLGGSGSTDTQYF.

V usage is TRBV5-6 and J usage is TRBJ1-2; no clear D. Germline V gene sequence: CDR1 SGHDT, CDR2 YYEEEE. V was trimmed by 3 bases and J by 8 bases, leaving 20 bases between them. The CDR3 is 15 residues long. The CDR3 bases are TGTGCCAGCAGCTCCGATTCTGAACACGTAGGCGGCTACACCTTC. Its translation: CASSSDSEHVGGYTF.

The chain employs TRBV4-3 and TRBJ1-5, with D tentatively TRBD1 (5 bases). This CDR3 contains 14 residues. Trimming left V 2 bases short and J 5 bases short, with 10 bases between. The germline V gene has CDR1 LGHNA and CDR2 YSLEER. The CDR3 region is CASSQSGVHQPQHF. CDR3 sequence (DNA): TGCGCCAGCAGCCAATCGGGGGTCCATCAGCCCCAGCATTTT.

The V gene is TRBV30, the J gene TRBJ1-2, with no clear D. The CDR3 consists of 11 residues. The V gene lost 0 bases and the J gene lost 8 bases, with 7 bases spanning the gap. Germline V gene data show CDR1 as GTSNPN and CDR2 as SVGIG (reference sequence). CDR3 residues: CAWSVEVGYTF. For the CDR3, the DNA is TGTGCCTGGAGTGTAGAAGTGGGCTACACCTTC.

CDR3 region: CAIELDTGELFF. The CDR3 nucleotides are TGTGCCATCGAGCTGGACACCGGGGAGCTGTTTTTT. The rearrangement uses TRBV7-2 and TRBJ2-2; D not certain. The CDR3 loop spans 12 amino acids. Germline V lookup: CDR1 SGHTA, CDR2 FQGNSA. Deletions cut 10 bases from V and 3 bases from J, with 9 bases between.

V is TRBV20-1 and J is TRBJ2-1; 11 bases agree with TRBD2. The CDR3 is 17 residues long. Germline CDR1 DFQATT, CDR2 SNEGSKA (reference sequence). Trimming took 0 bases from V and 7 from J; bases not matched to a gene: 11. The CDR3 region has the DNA TGCAGTGCTAGAGACCTAATAGCGGGAGGGCCGCGGAATGAGCAGTTCTTC. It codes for CSARDLIAGGPRNEQFF.

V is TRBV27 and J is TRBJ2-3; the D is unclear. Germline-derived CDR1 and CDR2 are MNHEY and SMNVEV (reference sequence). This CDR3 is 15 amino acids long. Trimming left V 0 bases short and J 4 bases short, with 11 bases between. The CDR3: CASSLSLGGPDTQYF. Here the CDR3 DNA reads TGTGCCAGCAGTTTATCGCTTGGCGGCCCAGATACGCAGTATTTT.

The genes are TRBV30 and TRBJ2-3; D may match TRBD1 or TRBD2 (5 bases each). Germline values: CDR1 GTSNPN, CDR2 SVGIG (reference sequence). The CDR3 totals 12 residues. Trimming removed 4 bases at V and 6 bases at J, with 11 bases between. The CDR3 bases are TGTGCCTGGAAGGGGACGAGGGATACGCAGTATTTT. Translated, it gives CAWKGTRDTQYF. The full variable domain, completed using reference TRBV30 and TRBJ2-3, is SQTIHQWPATLVQPVGSPLSLECTVEGTSNPNLYWYRQAAGRGLQLLFYSVGIGQISSEVPQNLSASRPQDRQFILSSKKLLLSDSGFYLCAWKGTRDTQYFGPGTRLTVL.

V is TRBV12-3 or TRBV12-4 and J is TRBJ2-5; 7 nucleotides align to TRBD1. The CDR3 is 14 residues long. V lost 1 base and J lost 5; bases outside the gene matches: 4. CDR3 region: CASSLGQGGETQYF. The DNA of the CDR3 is TGTGCCAGCAGTTTAGGACAGGGCGGGGAGACCCAGTACTTC.

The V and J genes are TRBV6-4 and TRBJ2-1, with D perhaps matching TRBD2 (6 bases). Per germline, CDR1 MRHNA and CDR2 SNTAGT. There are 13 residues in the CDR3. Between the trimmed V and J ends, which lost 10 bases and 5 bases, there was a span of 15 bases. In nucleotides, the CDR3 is TGTGCCACCGCCCCCGGGACTCACAATGAGCAGTTCTTC. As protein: CATAPGTHNEQFF.

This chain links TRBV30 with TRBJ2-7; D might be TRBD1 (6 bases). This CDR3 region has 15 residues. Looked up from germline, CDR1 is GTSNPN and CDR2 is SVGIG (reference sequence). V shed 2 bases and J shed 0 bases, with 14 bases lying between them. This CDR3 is CAWSQNSDSSYEQYF. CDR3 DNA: TGTGCCTGGAGTCAAAACTCGGACAGCTCCTACGAGCAGTACTTC.